The entry below gives a single T cell receptor beta chain sequence along with its context. This sample stems from a study of blood T cell repertoires in COVID-19. Study summary: PBMCs, B-cell-depleted T cells, or T cells provided the cDNA or gDNA that made up the material.

Per the study methods: Cell counts per sample came from amplifying reference gene primers. Profiling relied on immunoSEQ multiplex PCR, and the TCRdb table lists in-frame clones only, not all of them. The V and J calls and clone size are taken from that table; D and trimming were inferred from the DNA. The sample includes 130,000 to 150,000 clones, over 75% of them seen just once. The CDR3 is 15 amino acids. The germline V and J ends were trimmed by 0 bases and 7 bases, with 13 bases remaining between them. CDR1 SGDLS and CDR2 YYNGEE come from the germline V gene. The chain couples TRBV9 to TRBJ1-4; no reliable D call. Sample: peripheral blood. The receptor comes from a man aged 55 to 70 with active or convalescent COVID-19. CDR3 nucleotide sequence: TGTGCCAGCAGCGTAGACGAGGGAAAAGGTGAAAAACTGTTTTTT. It specifies CASSVDEGKGEKLFF.